Listed below are T cell receptor beta chains from one sample, sequenced in a study of cytomegalovirus exposure and HLA in healthy donors. Clones were sequenced by immunoSEQ multiplex PCR, and TCRdb holds only the in-frame ones, with some missing. The top ten clones hold 2% to 2.5% of a sample with nearly 95,000 clones, 7.5% to 8.5% of them seen once. Sequenced sample: PBMCs. The receptors derive from a middle-aged man in good health and CMV-seronegative. Both conserved end residues are part of each CDR3. Each record gives: V gene, CDR3 protein.

V: TRBV4-1
CDR3: CASSQVAGSLGEQYF

V: TRBV6-1
CDR3: CASSEALRDRGLNEQFF

V: TRBV6-1
CDR3: CASTRETSLYEQYF

V: TRBV2
CDR3: CASRSRSPYKQYF

V: TRBV18
CDR3: CASSLSDRGVTGELFF

V: TRBV6-5
CDR3: CASSYLPRDRAEKLFF

V: TRBV5-6
CDR3: CASSSQGGNNEQFF

V: TRBV18
CDR3: CASSYDREEQYF

V: TRBV5-6
CDR3: CASSWDRGSPLHF

V: TRBV9
CDR3: CASSVGTSGNEKLFF

V: TRBV28
CDR3: CASVRFGGTGNFYEQYF

V: TRBV27
CDR3: CASSLHAGPTKETQYF

V: TRBV5-6
CDR3: CASSLTGVANEKLFF

V: TRBV28
CDR3: CASRIGMTVPYGHTF

V: TRBV19
CDR3: CASSIEKGLAAYNEQFF